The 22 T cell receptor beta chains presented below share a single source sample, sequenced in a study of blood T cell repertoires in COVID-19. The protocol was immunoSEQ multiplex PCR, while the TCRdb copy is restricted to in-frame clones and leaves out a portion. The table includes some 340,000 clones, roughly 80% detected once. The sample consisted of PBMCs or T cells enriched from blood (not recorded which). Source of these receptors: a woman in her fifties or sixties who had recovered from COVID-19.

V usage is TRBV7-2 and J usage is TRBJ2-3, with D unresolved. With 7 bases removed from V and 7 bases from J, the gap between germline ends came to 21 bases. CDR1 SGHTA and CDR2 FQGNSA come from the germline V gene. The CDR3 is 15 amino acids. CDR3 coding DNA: TGTGCCAGCATTGCCGGTTATGGTGCTAAAAATACGCAGTATTTT. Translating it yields CASIAGYGAKNTQYF. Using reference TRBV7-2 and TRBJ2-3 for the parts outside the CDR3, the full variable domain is GAGVSQSPSNKVTEKGKDVELRCDPISGHTALYWYRQSLGQGLEFLIYFQGNSAPDKSGLPSDRFSAERTGGSVSTLTIQRTQQEDSAVYLCASIAGYGAKNTQYFGPGTRLTVL.

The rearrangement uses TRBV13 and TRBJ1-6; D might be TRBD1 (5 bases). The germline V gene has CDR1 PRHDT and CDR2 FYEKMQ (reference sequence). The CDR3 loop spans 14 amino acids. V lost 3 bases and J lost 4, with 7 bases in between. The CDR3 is CASSLGGYNSPLHF. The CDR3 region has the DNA TGTGCCAGCAGCTTGGGGGGGTATAATTCACCCCTCCACTTT.

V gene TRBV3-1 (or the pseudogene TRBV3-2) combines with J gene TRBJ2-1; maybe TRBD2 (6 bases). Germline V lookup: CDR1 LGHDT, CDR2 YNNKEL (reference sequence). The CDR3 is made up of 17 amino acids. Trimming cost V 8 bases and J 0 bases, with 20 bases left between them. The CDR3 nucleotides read TGTGCCAGCGCCCAATCAGCGGGTCTTAGCTCCTACAATGAGCAGTTCTTC. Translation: CASAQSAGLSSYNEQFF.

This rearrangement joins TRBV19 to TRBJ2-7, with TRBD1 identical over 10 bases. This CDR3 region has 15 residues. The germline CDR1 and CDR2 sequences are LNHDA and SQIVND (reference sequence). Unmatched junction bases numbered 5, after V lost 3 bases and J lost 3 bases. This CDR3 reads CASSIGTGEGYEQYF. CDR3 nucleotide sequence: TGTGCCAGTAGTATTGGGACAGGGGAAGGCTACGAGCAGTACTTC.

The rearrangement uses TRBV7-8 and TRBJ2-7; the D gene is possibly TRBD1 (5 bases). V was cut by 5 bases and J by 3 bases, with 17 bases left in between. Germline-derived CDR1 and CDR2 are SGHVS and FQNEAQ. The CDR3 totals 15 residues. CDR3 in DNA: TGTGCCAGCAGCCTAAACGGCCAGGGATACTACGAGCAGTACTTC. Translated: CASSLNGQGYYEQYF.

CDR3 in amino acids: CASSFRGTGVVEQYF. The CDR3 coding sequence is TGTGCCAGCAGCTTCCGTGGGACAGGGGTCGTCGAGCAGTACTTC. The rearrangement joins TRBV7-9 to TRBJ2-7; TRBD1 matches 10 bases. V dropped 3 bases and J dropped 6; count of bases not matched to a gene: 8. Germline CDR1 SEHNR, CDR2 FQNEAQ (reference sequence). The CDR3 spans 15 residues.

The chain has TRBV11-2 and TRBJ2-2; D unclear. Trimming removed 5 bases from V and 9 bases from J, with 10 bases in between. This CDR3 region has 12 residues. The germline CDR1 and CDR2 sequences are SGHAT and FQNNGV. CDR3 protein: CASSPVLRELFF. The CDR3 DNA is TGTGCCAGCAGCCCGGTCCTACGGGAGCTGTTTTTT.

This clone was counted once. CDR3 sequence (DNA): TGTGCCAGCTCACTACGGACTAGCGGGAGCACAGATACGCAGTATTTT. It specifies CASSLRTSGSTDTQYF. The chain has TRBV18 and TRBJ2-3; 11 bases agree with TRBD2. Germline V gene lookup returns CDR1 KGHSH and CDR2 LQKENI. V dropped 4 bases and J dropped 0; count of bases not matched to a gene: 3. This CDR3 spans 16 amino acids.

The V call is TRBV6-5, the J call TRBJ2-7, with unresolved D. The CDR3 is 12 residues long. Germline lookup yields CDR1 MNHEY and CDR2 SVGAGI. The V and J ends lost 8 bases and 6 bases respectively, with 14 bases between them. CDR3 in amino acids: CASRELLIEQYF. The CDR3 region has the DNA TGTGCCAGCCGAGAACTCCTAATCGAGCAGTACTTC.

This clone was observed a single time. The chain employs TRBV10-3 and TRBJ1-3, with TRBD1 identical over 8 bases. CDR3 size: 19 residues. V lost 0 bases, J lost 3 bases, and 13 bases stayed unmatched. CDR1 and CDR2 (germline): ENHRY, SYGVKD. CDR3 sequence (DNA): TGTGCCATCAGTGAGTCTATTGGACAGGGCGGACTCCTTGGAAACACCATATATTTT. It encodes CAISESIGQGGLLGNTIYF.

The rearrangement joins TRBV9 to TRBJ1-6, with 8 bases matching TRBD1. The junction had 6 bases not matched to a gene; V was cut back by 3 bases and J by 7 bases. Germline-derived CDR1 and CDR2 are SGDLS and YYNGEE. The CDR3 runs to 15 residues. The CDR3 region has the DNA TGTGCCAGCAGCGACCGGACAGGGTGGAATTCACCCCTCCACTTT. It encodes CASSDRTGWNSPLHF.

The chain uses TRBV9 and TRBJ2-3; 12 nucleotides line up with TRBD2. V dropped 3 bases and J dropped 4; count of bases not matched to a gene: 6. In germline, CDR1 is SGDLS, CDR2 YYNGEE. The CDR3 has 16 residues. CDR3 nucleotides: TGTGCCAGCAGCGCGTCAGGACTAGCGGGACCAGATACGCAGTATTTT. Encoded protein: CASSASGLAGPDTQYF.

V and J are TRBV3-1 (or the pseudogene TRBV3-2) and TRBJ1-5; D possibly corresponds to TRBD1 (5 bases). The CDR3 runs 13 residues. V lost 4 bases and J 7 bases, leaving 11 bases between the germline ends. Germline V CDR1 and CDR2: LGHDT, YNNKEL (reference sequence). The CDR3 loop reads CASSLGGDQPQHF. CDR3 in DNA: TGTGCCAGCAGCCTGGGAGGGGACCAGCCCCAGCATTTT.

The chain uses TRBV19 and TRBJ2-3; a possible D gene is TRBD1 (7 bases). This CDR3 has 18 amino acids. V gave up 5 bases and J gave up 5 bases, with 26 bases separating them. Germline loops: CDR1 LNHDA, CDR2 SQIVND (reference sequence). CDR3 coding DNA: TGTGCCAGTAGTCCCTGGACTACAGGGGCGACCATCCAAGATACGCAGTATTTT. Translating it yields CASSPWTTGATIQDTQYF.

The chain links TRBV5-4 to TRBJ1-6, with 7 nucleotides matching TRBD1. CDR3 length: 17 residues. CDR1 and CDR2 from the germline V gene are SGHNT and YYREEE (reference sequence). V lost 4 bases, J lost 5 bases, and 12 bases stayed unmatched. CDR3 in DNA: TGTGCCAGCAGCGGGACACCGGGACAGAAGAATAATTCACCCCTCCACTTT. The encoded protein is CASSGTPGQKNNSPLHF.

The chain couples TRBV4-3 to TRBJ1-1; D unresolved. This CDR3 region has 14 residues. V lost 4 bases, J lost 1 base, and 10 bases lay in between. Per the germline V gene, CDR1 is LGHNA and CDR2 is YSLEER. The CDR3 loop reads CASSLGGQNTEAFF. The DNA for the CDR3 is TGCGCCAGCAGCCTTGGCGGTCAGAACACTGAAGCTTTCTTT.

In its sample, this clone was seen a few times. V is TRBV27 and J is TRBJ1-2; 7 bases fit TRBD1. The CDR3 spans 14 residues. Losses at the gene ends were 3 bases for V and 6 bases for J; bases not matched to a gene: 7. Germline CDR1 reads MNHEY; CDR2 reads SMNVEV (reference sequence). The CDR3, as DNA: TGTGCCAGCAGTTTTGCGCAGGGGGGCCATGGCTACACCTTC. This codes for CASSFAQGGHGYTF.

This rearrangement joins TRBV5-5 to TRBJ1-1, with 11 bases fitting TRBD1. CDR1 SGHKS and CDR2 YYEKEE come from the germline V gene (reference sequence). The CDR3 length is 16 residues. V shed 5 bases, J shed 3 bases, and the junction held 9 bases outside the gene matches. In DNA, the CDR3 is TGTGCCAGCAGAAAGGACAGGGGGCGCTTGGACACTGAAGCTTTCTTT. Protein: CASRKDRGRLDTEAFF. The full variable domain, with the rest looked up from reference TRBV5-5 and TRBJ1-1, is DAGVTQSPTHLIKTRGQQVTLRCSPISGHKSVSWYQQVLGQGPQFIFQYYEKEERGRGNFPDRFSARQFPNYSSELNVNALLLGDSALYLCASRKDRGRLDTEAFFGQGTRLTVV.

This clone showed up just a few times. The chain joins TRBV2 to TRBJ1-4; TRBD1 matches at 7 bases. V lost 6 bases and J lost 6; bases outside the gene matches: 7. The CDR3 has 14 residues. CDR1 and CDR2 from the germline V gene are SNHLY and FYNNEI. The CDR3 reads CASRTGRGDEKLFF. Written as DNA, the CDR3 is TGTGCCAGCAGAACCGGCAGGGGGGATGAAAAACTGTTTTTT.

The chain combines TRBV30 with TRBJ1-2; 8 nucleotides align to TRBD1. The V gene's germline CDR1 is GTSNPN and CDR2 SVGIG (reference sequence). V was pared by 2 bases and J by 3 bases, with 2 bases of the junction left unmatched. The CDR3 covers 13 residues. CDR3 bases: TGTGCCTGGAGTCAGGGGGCTCACTATGGCTACACCTTC. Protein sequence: CAWSQGAHYGYTF.

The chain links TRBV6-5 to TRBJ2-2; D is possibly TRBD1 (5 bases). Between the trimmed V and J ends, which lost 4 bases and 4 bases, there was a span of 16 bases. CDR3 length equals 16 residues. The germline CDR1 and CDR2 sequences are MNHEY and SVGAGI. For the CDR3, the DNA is TGTGCCAGCAGTTTCCGACCTCAGGGTGCCACCGGGGAGCTGTTTTTT. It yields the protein CASSFRPQGATGELFF.

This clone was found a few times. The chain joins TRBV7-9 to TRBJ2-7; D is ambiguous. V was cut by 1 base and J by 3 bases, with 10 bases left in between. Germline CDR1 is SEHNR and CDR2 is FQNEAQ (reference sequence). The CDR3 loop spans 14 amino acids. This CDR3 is CASSLGSNFYEQYF. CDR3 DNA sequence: TGTGCCAGCAGCTTAGGCTCAAACTTCTACGAGCAGTACTTC.